The 7 T cell receptor beta chains below come from one sample, sequenced in a study of Ad26.COV2.S vaccination and SARS-CoV-2 variants. The assay was immunoSEQ multiplex PCR, and TCRdb's table has in-frame clones only and misses some. The table has approximately 400,000 clones, about 91% seen once. Sequencing was performed on peripheral blood, taken after recovery from COVID-19. The receptors stem from a human donor who had recovered from COVID-19.

The genes are TRBV25-1 and TRBJ1-1; 8 bases agree with TRBD1. After removal of 2 bases from V and 1 base from J, the junction contained 3 bases not matched to a gene. The V gene's germline CDR1 is MGHDK and CDR2 SYGVNS. The CDR3 has 15 amino acids. CDR3 DNA: TGTGCCAGCAGTGAAAGACAGGGGAGGAACACTGAAGCTTTCTTT. This encodes CASSERQGRNTEAFF.

About this clone: Distinct nucleotide sequences in the sample also encode this CDR3. The chain is built from TRBV4-1 and TRBJ1-4; D unresolved. The V gene lost 4 bases and the J gene lost 0 bases, with 9 bases spanning the gap. The CDR3 is 15 residues long. Per germline, CDR1 MGHRA and CDR2 YSYEKL. As DNA, the CDR3 is TGCGCCAGCAGCCCCGGCCCGGCAACTAATGAAAAACTGTTTTTT. Protein sequence: CASSPGPATNEKLFF.

The gene calls are TRBV5-6 and TRBJ1-1, with 9 bases aligning to TRBD1. The CDR3 spans 17 residues. Looked up from germline, CDR1 is SGHDT and CDR2 is YYEEEE. V lost 4 bases to trimming and J lost 2 bases; unmatched junction nucleotides: 12. CDR3 sequence reads: CASSRWTGVNYNTEAFF. The CDR3 DNA follows: TGTGCCAGCAGCCGATGGACAGGGGTTAACTACAACACTGAAGCTTTCTTT.

This rearrangement joins TRBV19 to TRBJ2-7; a possible D gene is TRBD1 (6 bases). There are 15 residues in the CDR3. Germline loops: CDR1 LNHDA, CDR2 SQIVND (reference sequence). The germline V and J ends were trimmed by 6 bases and 2 bases, with 17 bases remaining between them. CDR3 sequence (DNA): TGTGCCAGTAGCCTCTCCGGGACAAACACCTACGAGCAGTACTTC. Translation gives CASSLSGTNTYEQYF.

The rearrangement uses TRBV6-2 or TRBV6-3 and TRBJ1-1; perhaps TRBD1 as D (6 bases). Per germline, CDR1 MNHEY and CDR2 SVGEGT. The V end was cut by 2 bases, the J end by 6 bases, with 13 bases between. The CDR3 extends over 14 amino acids. CDR3 residues: CASSYPDRFPEAFF. The DNA of the CDR3 is TGTGCCAGCAGTTACCCCGACAGGTTCCCTGAAGCTTTCTTT.

This chain connects TRBV25-1 to TRBJ2-7; 11 nucleotides align to TRBD1. The germline CDR1 and CDR2 sequences are MGHDK and SYGVNS. The V segment lost 6 bases and the J segment 4 bases; nucleotides outside the gene matches: 5. The CDR3 totals 14 residues. CDR3 sequence (DNA): TGTGCCAGCAGCCCCCGGGACAGGGGGTACGAGCAGTACTTC. It yields the protein CASSPRDRGYEQYF.

With respect to this clone: The same CDR3 also results from other DNA sequences found in this sample. This chain links TRBV6-2 or TRBV6-3 with TRBJ2-7; D is ambiguous. The germline V and J ends were trimmed by 5 bases and 3 bases, with 5 bases remaining between them. Germline V gene lookup returns CDR1 MNHEY and CDR2 SVGEGT. The CDR3 has 11 amino acids. The CDR3 coding sequence is TGTGCCAGCAGTCAGAGCTACGAGCAGTACTTC. This encodes CASSQSYEQYF.